The next 29 T cell receptor beta chains were all read from a single sample in a study of human T cells and chemical hapten exposure. Time point here: patch test 1, 2 weeks after DPC sensitization. The treatment: therapeutic diphenylcyclopropenone sensitization with weekly scalp DPC. TCRdb re-analysed the RACE reads in MiXCR, keeping a single row per CDR3 protein. Of approximately 74,000 distinct CDR3 sequences in the sample, around 30% were seen once. The specimen comprised whole blood, sampled in connection with sensitization to the hapten diphenylcyclopropenone (DPC). The source is a man aged 40-49 years with alopecia areata. Some clones in this sample may be carry-over from other donors' samples.

This clonotype has only a few counts. The CDR3 here is CASMVPSGRAGNYNEQFF. CDR3 nucleotide sequence: TGTGCCAGCATGGTCCCTAGCGGGAGGGCCGGGAACTACAATGAGCAGTTCTTC. The J gene is TRBJ2-1, the V gene TRBV28; TRBD2 matches 12 bases. Trimming removed 7 bases from V and 3 bases from J; junction bases left unmatched: 13. The CDR3 totals 18 residues. CDR1 and CDR2 (germline): MDHEN, SYDVKM.

This clonotype was seen only a few times. The CDR3 DNA reads as TGTGCCACCAGCAGAGAGGGGGATCCTAGCACAGATACGCAGTATTTT. Translated, it gives CATSREGDPSTDTQYF. The chain links TRBV15 to TRBJ2-3, with D possibly called TRBD1 or TRBD2 (5 bases each). Trimming removed 0 bases from V and 0 bases from J, with 10 bases in between. Germline CDR1 reads LNHNV; CDR2 reads YYDKDF (reference sequence). The CDR3 covers 16 residues. Full variable domain (remainder filled in from reference TRBV15 and TRBJ2-3): DAMVIQNPRYQVTQFGKPVTLSCSQTLNHNVMYWYQQKSSQAPKLLFHYYDKDFNNEADTPDNFQSRRPNTSFCFLDIRSPGLGDTAMYLCATSREGDPSTDTQYFGPGTRLTVL.

The chain joins TRBV12-3 or TRBV12-4 to TRBJ2-1; TRBD1 aligns across 9 bases. Trimming cost V 1 base and J 2 bases; bases outside gene matches: 3. The CDR3 totals 16 residues. CDR3 in amino acids: CASSLEGTGPYNEQFF. The CDR3 DNA is TGTGCCAGCAGTTTAGAGGGGACAGGGCCCTACAATGAGCAGTTCTTC.

This clonotype was seen a few times. The chain links TRBV6-4 to TRBJ2-3; 11 positions agree with TRBD2. V lost 6 bases and J lost 4; bases outside the gene matches: 3. The germline CDR1 and CDR2 sequences are MRHNA and SNTAGT. CDR3 length equals 14 residues. For the CDR3, the DNA is TGTGCCAGCAGCGGGACTAGCGGTTCAGATACGCAGTATTTT. Translating it yields CASSGTSGSDTQYF.

The V call is TRBV6-5, the J call TRBJ1-1, with a possible D match to TRBD1 (6 bases). V was shortened by 2 bases and J by 4 bases, with 14 bases between the two germline ends. Germline V CDR1 and CDR2: MNHEY, SVGAGI. The CDR3 has 15 amino acids. The CDR3 loop reads CASSYGRGFRTEAFF. Written as DNA, the CDR3 is TGTGCCAGCAGTTACGGCAGGGGTTTTCGCACTGAAGCTTTCTTT.

A few counts support this clonotype. The V gene is TRBV7-2, the J gene TRBJ2-1; tentative D call: TRBD2 (5 bases). Germline CDR1 is SGHTA and CDR2 is FQGNSA. Trimming left V 5 bases short and J 2 bases short, with 13 bases between. This CDR3 contains 15 residues. The DNA for the CDR3 is TGTGCCAGCAGCCCCCGGGAAGGCACCTACAATGAGCAGTTCTTC. It encodes CASSPREGTYNEQFF.

This clonotype was counted only a few times. This chain links TRBV7-3 with TRBJ2-3; TRBD2 matches 8 bases. From germline, CDR1 is SGHTA and CDR2 FQGTGA. The J segment lost 4 bases and the V segment lost 5 bases, leaving 8 bases of the junction unmatched. The length of the CDR3 is 15 residues. The CDR3: CASSPAAGVADTQYF. As DNA, the CDR3 is TGTGCCAGCAGCCCGGCAGCGGGAGTGGCAGATACGCAGTATTTT. The whole variable domain, remainder taken from reference TRBV7-3 and TRBJ2-3, is GAGVSQTPSNKVTEKGKYVELRCDPISGHTALYWYRQSLGQGPEFLIYFQGTGAADDSGLPNDRFFAVRPEGSVSTLKIQRTERGDSAVYLCASSPAAGVADTQYFGPGTRLTVL.

The V gene is TRBV12-3 or TRBV12-4, the J gene TRBJ2-2, with TRBD2 as a possible D gene (6 bases). Trimming stripped 3 bases from V and 5 bases from J, with 10 bases between. The CDR3 runs to 14 residues. The CDR3 is CASSFGGWTGELFF. The CDR3 DNA follows: TGTGCCAGCAGTTTCGGGGGTTGGACCGGGGAGCTGTTTTTT.

The chain combines TRBV28 with TRBJ2-3; D remains unclear. The CDR3 runs to 19 residues. The germline gives CDR1 MDHEN, CDR2 SYDVKM. Deletions cut 3 bases from V and 0 bases from J, with 22 bases between. The chain's CDR3 is CASSFLGTIPPDSTDTQYF. CDR3 sequence (DNA): TGTGCCAGCAGTTTTCTCGGTACTATTCCCCCGGATAGCACAGATACGCAGTATTTT.

This chain uses TRBV5-1 with TRBJ2-4; possible D gene TRBD1, 5 bases. Trimming removed 0 bases at V and 0 bases at J, with 10 bases between. CDR3 length: 16 residues. Germline V gene lookup returns CDR1 SGHRS and CDR2 YFSETQ. This chain's CDR3 is CASSLDSGLAKNIQYF. CDR3 nucleotide sequence: TGCGCCAGCAGCTTGGATTCAGGGTTAGCCAAAAACATTCAGTACTTC.

This clonotype was detected only a few times. V gene TRBV24-1 combines with J gene TRBJ2-1; 12 nucleotides align to TRBD2. With V trimmed by 6 bases and J by 4 bases, 9 bases remained unmatched. Germline V CDR1 and CDR2: KGHDR, SFDVKD. This CDR3 region has 17 residues. CDR3 nucleotide sequence: TGTGCCACCAGTCCCTTGACTAGCGGGAGCGGGTACAATGAGCAGTTCTTC. Encoded protein: CATSPLTSGSGYNEQFF.

This clonotype has a handful of counts. The chain has TRBV12-3 or TRBV12-4 and TRBJ2-7; TRBD1 matches 10 bases. V lost 2 bases to trimming and J lost 6 bases; unmatched junction nucleotides: 7. This CDR3 spans 15 amino acids. Here the CDR3 DNA reads TGTGCCAGCAGTTTAAGTCTGGGGACAGGGGTCGAGCAGTACTTC. Translated, it gives CASSLSLGTGVEQYF.

The CDR3, as DNA: TGTGCCAGCAGTTTAGCCAGGGGAGTTGGTTCACCCCTCCACTTT. Its protein product is CASSLARGVGSPLHF. The rearrangement links TRBV12-3 or TRBV12-4 to TRBJ1-6; D possibly corresponds to TRBD1 (6 bases). The CDR3 runs to 15 residues. Trimming took 0 bases from V and 9 from J, leaving 12 bases between them.

This rearrangement joins TRBV7-2 to TRBJ1-5, with no clear D. Germline CDR1 SGHTA, CDR2 FQGNSA. V was pared by 1 base and J by 4 bases, with 5 bases between. The CDR3 length is 13 residues. CDR3 amino acids: CASSLGRNQPQHF. CDR3 bases: TGTGCCAGCAGCTTAGGACGGAATCAGCCCCAGCATTTT.

This clonotype was observed a handful of times. The CDR3 sequence: CASSGWTGETGSGYGYTF. DNA for the CDR3: TGTGCCAGCAGTGGGTGGACAGGGGAGACGGGAAGTGGCTATGGCTACACCTTC. The rearrangement joins TRBV2 to TRBJ1-2; 9 bases line up with TRBD1. The junction had 16 bases not matched to a gene; V was cut back by 4 bases and J by 4 bases. Germline-derived CDR1 and CDR2 are SNHLY and FYNNEI. This CDR3 spans 18 amino acids. The entire variable domain, with the rest obtained from reference TRBV2 and TRBJ1-2, is as follows: EPEVTQTPSHQVTQMGQEVILRCVPISNHLYFYWYRQILGQKVEFLVSFYNNEISEKSEIFDDQFSVERPDGSNFTLKIRSTKLEDSAMYFCASSGWTGETGSGYGYTFGSGTRLTVV.

The J gene is TRBJ2-7, the V gene TRBV27; 10 nucleotides match TRBD1. Germline V gene sequence: CDR1 MNHEY, CDR2 SMNVEV (reference sequence). This CDR3 region has 16 residues. The V segment lost 1 base and the J segment 2 bases; nucleotides outside the gene matches: 5. CDR3 nucleotides: TGTGCCAGCAGTTTATTAGGGACAGGGGCTCCCTACGAGCAGTACTTC. Protein product: CASSLLGTGAPYEQYF.

The chain is built from TRBV2 and TRBJ2-2; no clear D. V lost 0 bases and J lost 3, with 8 bases in between. The CDR3 extends over 15 amino acids. Germline assignment: CDR1 SNHLY and CDR2 FYNNEI. This CDR3 reads CASSEAVKDTGELFF. CDR3 nucleotides: TGTGCCAGCAGTGAAGCGGTGAAGGACACCGGGGAGCTGTTTTTT. The full variable domain, its missing parts supplied by reference TRBV2 and TRBJ2-2, is EPEVTQTPSHQVTQMGQEVILRCVPISNHLYFYWYRQILGQKVEFLVSFYNNEISEKSEIFDDQFSVERPDGSNFTLKIRSTKLEDSAMYFCASSEAVKDTGELFFGEGSRLTVL.

The V call is TRBV28, the J call TRBJ2-5, with D perhaps TRBD1 or TRBD2 (5 bases each). The CDR3 runs to 14 residues. CDR1 and CDR2 (germline): MDHEN, SYDVKM. Trimming stripped 7 bases from V and 5 bases from J, with 17 bases between. The CDR3 nucleotides read TGTGCCAGCAATCAGGGTAATGGACTGGAGACCCAGTACTTC. It translates to CASNQGNGLETQYF.

The CDR3 DNA reads TGTGCCACCAGTGACGCCGGTGAAGGGGCGGGTCAGCCCCAGCATTTT. Its protein product is CATSDAGEGAGQPQHF. The V gene is TRBV24-1, the J gene TRBJ1-5; a possible D gene is TRBD1 (5 bases). Deletions cut 4 bases from V and 6 bases from J, with 18 bases between. Germline CDR1 is KGHDR and CDR2 is SFDVKD. CDR3 length: 16 amino acids.

V is TRBV7-2 and J is TRBJ2-1, with 7 nucleotides matching TRBD1. Germline-derived CDR1 and CDR2 are SGHTA and FQGNSA. The trim removed 7 bases at V and 5 bases at J, leaving 5 bases unmatched. The length of the CDR3 is 13 residues. The chain's CDR3 is CASNDRANNEQFF. CDR3 in DNA: TGTGCCAGCAACGACAGGGCAAACAATGAGCAGTTCTTC. The full variable domain, rest sourced from reference TRBV7-2 and TRBJ2-1, is GAGVSQSPSNKVTEKGKDVELRCDPISGHTALYWYRQSLGQGLEFLIYFQGNSAPDKSGLPSDRFSAERTGGSVSTLTIQRTQQEDSAVYLCASNDRANNEQFFGPGTRLTVL.

This clonotype was picked up a small number of times. The chain is built from TRBV7-2 and TRBJ1-4; D is possibly TRBD1 (6 bases). The CDR3 has 14 amino acids. The ends were cut back, 5 bases at V and 7 bases at J, with 14 bases in the middle. CDR1 and CDR2 (germline): SGHTA, FQGNSA. The CDR3 DNA sequence: TGTGCCAGCAGCCCGGACAGAAGGGGTGAAAAACTGTTTTTT. This gives the protein CASSPDRRGEKLFF.

The rearrangement links TRBV6-6 to TRBJ1-2; possibly TRBD1 for D (6 bases). The CDR3 extends over 17 amino acids. Germline loops: CDR1 MNHNY, CDR2 SVGAGI (reference sequence). V was pared by 2 bases and J by 10 bases, with 26 bases between. CDR3 sequence: CASSYPSRDTLRGVYTF. In nucleotides, the CDR3 is TGTGCCAGCAGTTACCCGAGCCGGGACACCCTTCGAGGTGTCTACACCTTC.

Only a few counts were recorded for this clonotype. The chain combines TRBV27 with TRBJ2-3, with D unresolved. The CDR3 totals 14 residues. Germline V gene data show CDR1 as MNHEY and CDR2 as SMNVEV (reference sequence). The ends were cut back, 1 base at V and 0 bases at J, with 5 bases in the middle. CDR3 in amino acids: CASSLFVSTDTQYF. The DNA for the CDR3 is TGTGCCAGCAGTTTATTCGTCAGCACAGATACGCAGTATTTT.

The V call is TRBV12-3 or TRBV12-4, the J call TRBJ1-5; maybe TRBD1 (5 bases). Trimming cost V 6 bases and J 0 bases, with 9 bases left between them. CDR3 length: 14 residues. CDR3 bases: TGTGCCAGCAGGTGGGGGGATAGCAATCAGCCCCAGCATTTT. Amino acids: CASRWGDSNQPQHF.

The chain is built from TRBV10-3 and TRBJ2-5; TRBD1 matches 9 bases. The CDR3 sequence is 14 residues long. V dropped 7 bases and J dropped 5; count of bases not matched to a gene: 8. Germline CDR1 reads ENHRY; CDR2 reads SYGVKD. This chain's CDR3 is CAIMGQGLRETQYF. The CDR3 DNA is TGTGCCATCATGGGACAGGGCCTCCGGGAGACCCAGTACTTC.

This rearrangement joins TRBV7-8 to TRBJ2-2; 10 bases agree with TRBD2. The CDR3 length is 16 residues. Trimming at V came to 4 bases and at J to 4 bases, leaving 6 bases not matched to a gene. Germline-derived CDR1 and CDR2 are SGHVS and FQNEAQ. CDR3 sequence (DNA): TGTGCCAGCAGCTCCTCAGGACTAGCGGCCACCGGGGAGCTGTTTTTT. Residues: CASSSSGLAATGELFF.

The J gene is TRBJ2-6, the V gene TRBV6-5; 7 nucleotides line up with TRBD2. CDR1 and CDR2 from the germline V gene are MNHEY and SVGAGI. The CDR3 is 15 residues long. V trimming: 6 bases; J trimming: 0 bases; junction bases outside the gene matches: 2. CDR3 in amino acids: CASRGGFSGANVLTF. In DNA, the CDR3 is TGTGCCAGCAGGGGAGGGTTCTCTGGGGCCAACGTCCTGACTTTC.

The J gene is TRBJ2-7, the V gene TRBV7-8, with a possible D match to TRBD1 (6 bases). Germline V gene data show CDR1 as SGHVS and CDR2 as FQNEAQ. The length of the CDR3 is 12 residues. Trimming took 3 bases from V and 4 from J, leaving 7 bases between them. CDR3 DNA: TGTGCCAGCAGCTTTACAGGGTACGAGCAGTACTTC. Its protein is CASSFTGYEQYF. Filled out from reference TRBV7-8 and TRBJ2-7, the complete variable domain reads GAGVSQSPRYKVAKRGQDVALRCDPISGHVSLFWYQQALGQGPEFLTYFQNEAQLDKSGLPSDRFFAERPEGSVSTLKIQRTQQEDSAVYLCASSFTGYEQYFGPGTRLTVT.

The chain carries TRBV6-6 and TRBJ2-1, with 13 bases lining up with TRBD2. The J segment lost 5 bases and the V segment lost 5 bases, leaving 3 bases of the junction unmatched. Germline V gives CDR1 MNHNY, CDR2 SVGAGI (reference sequence). The CDR3 is made up of 15 amino acids. The CDR3 here is CASSRGTSGNNEQFF. The CDR3 nucleotides read TGTGCCAGCAGTCGCGGGACTAGCGGGAACAATGAGCAGTTCTTC.